What follows are 26 T cell receptor beta chains derived from one specimen sequenced in a study of T cell responses to AZD1222 COVID-19 vaccine (dated by TCRdb to about 2021). Library preparation was by the immunoSEQ multiplex PCR assay. The immuneACCESS repertoire file appears here via TCRdb, limited to in-frame rearrangements. These files lack a portion of the clones; in checked studies, under half of the deficit traces to unresolved V genes, and the cause of the others is not known. For this sample there are 140,000 to 150,000 clones; nearly 95% appear just once. The ten largest account for about 5.1% of the sample. In the paper's terms, the time point label means: baseline before first vaccination. Specimen: peripheral blood, collected on day 0 of AZD1222 vaccination. The receptors were sampled from an adult in good health.

The gene calls are TRBV7-3 and TRBJ2-2; weak D call: TRBD1 (6 bases). The V end was cut by 0 bases, the J end by 0 bases, with 11 bases between. Looked up from germline, CDR1 is SGHTA and CDR2 is FQGTGA. The CDR3 runs 17 residues. DNA for the CDR3: TGTGCCAGCAGCTTAACTCTCGCAGGGGCGAACACCGGGGAGCTGTTTTTT. This translates into CASSLTLAGANTGELFF.

The rearrangement links TRBV6-4 to TRBJ2-3; 8 nucleotides agree with TRBD2. CDR1 is MRHNA, CDR2 SNTAGT, per germline. V gave up 3 bases and J gave up 0 bases; unmatched junction bases: 2. The length of the CDR3 is 15 residues. For the CDR3, the DNA is TGTGCCAGCAGTGAGGCTAGCGGGAGCACAGATACGCAGTATTTT. Amino acids: CASSEASGSTDTQYF.

The rearrangement joins TRBV21-1 to TRBJ2-7; the table's D call, TRBD2, has no DNA check behind it. TRBV21-1 is a known pseudogene. The length of the CDR3 is 16 residues. CDR3 sequence (DNA): TGTGCCAGCAGCGAAACTAGCGGGAGGGGCCCCTACGAGCAGTACTTC. Translated: CASSETSGRGPYEQYF.

This clone has only one observation. The CDR3 DNA sequence: TGTGCCAGCAGACCCGAGGGACACCACACAGATACGCAGTATTTT. It is translated as CASRPEGHHTDTQYF. This sequence joins TRBV5-5 and TRBJ2-3; TRBD1 is a possible D gene (6 bases). The CDR3 loop spans 15 amino acids. CDR1 is SGHKS and CDR2 is YYEKEE in the germline V gene (reference sequence). V lost 5 bases and J lost 2, with 15 bases in between.

The chain uses TRBV4-1 and TRBJ1-1, with 7 bases that match TRBD1. The germline CDR1 and CDR2 sequences are MGHRA and YSYEKL. The CDR3 extends over 14 amino acids. V was clipped by 6 bases and J by 5 bases; unmatched bases: 9. The CDR3 reads CASSQDAGGTEAFF. The CDR3 DNA is TGCGCCAGCAGTCAGGACGCAGGGGGAACTGAAGCTTTCTTT.

In its sample, this clone was seen a few times. The rearrangement links TRBV4-1 to TRBJ1-4; unclear D gene. The CDR3 spans 14 residues. V was clipped by 3 bases and J by 3 bases, with 8 bases between them. CDR1 and CDR2 from the germline V gene are MGHRA and YSYEKL. The CDR3 is CASSHHGSNEKLFF. DNA for the CDR3: TGCGCCAGCAGCCATCACGGTTCTAATGAAAAACTGTTTTTT.

The chain has TRBV3-1 (or the pseudogene TRBV3-2) and TRBJ2-1; 12 nucleotides align to TRBD1. Germline CDR1 reads LGHDT; CDR2 reads YNNKEL (reference sequence). V shed 4 bases and J 7 bases; nucleotides not matched to a gene: 11. This CDR3 has 17 amino acids. The CDR3 nucleotides read TGTGCCAGCAGCCCACAATACCGGGACAGGGGGCGGAATGAGCAGTTCTTC. It specifies CASSPQYRDRGRNEQFF.

V usage is TRBV5-5 and J usage is TRBJ1-1, with D possibly being TRBD1 (5 bases). Germline values: CDR1 SGHKS, CDR2 YYEKEE (reference sequence). Trimming stripped 2 bases from V and 7 bases from J, with 18 bases between. The CDR3 has 15 amino acids. The CDR3: CASSFSFREAGEAFF. The CDR3 DNA sequence: TGTGCCAGCAGCTTTTCTTTCAGGGAGGCCGGTGAAGCTTTCTTT.

The V and J genes are TRBV6-5 and TRBJ2-7, with a possible D match to TRBD2 (5 bases). Germline V gives CDR1 MNHEY, CDR2 SVGAGI. Trimming shortened V by 5 bases and J by 6 bases, and 11 bases separated the two germline ends. CDR3 size: 12 residues. The CDR3 nucleotides read TGTGCCAGCAGTCGACTACTAGTCGAGCAGTACTTC. This encodes CASSRLLVEQYF.

The V call is TRBV10-3, the J call TRBJ1-1; 10 bases are a match to TRBD1. This CDR3 spans 15 amino acids. J lost 3 bases, V lost 7 bases, and 8 bases had no gene match. CDR1 is ENHRY and CDR2 is SYGVKD in the germline V gene. The DNA for the CDR3 is TGTGCCATCACGAGAGGGGGGACAGGGGACACTGAAGCTTTCTTT. Its translation: CAITRGGTGDTEAFF.

This clone was counted only a few times. J is TRBJ1-1 and V is TRBV4-1, with no clear D. Germline lookup yields CDR1 MGHRA and CDR2 YSYEKL. V dropped 3 bases and J dropped 2 bases, with 16 bases sitting between them. This CDR3 has 16 amino acids. CDR3 loop: CASSQARRGVNTEAFF. DNA for the CDR3: TGCGCCAGCAGCCAGGCCAGACGGGGAGTCAACACTGAAGCTTTCTTT.

The table lists this clone with a count of one. This chain connects TRBV19 to TRBJ2-1, with TRBD2 matching 7 bases. The CDR3 loop spans 17 amino acids. Germline values: CDR1 LNHDA, CDR2 SQIVND (reference sequence). V trimming: 0 bases; J trimming: 4 bases; junction bases outside the gene matches: 9. CDR3 coding DNA: TGTGCCAGTAGTATAGATGGTGGGGCTAGCGGATACAATGAGCAGTTCTTC. Translation gives CASSIDGGASGYNEQFF.

The genes are TRBV6-5 and TRBJ1-5, with D possibly being TRBD1 (6 bases). CDR3 length: 14 residues. Trimming removed 8 bases from V and 5 bases from J, with 16 bases in between. Germline-derived CDR1 and CDR2 are MNHEY and SVGAGI. The CDR3 here is CASRVTGGDQPQHF. In nucleotides, the CDR3 is TGTGCCAGCCGGGTGACAGGAGGGGATCAGCCCCAGCATTTT.

The V call is TRBV4-2, the J call TRBJ1-1; D is uncertain. Trimming removed 0 bases from V and 6 bases from J, with 5 bases in between. Per germline, CDR1 LGHNA and CDR2 YNFKEQ. The CDR3 is made up of 12 amino acids. CDR3 residues: CASSQDLSEAFF. The CDR3 DNA reads TGTGCCAGCAGCCAAGATCTATCTGAAGCTTTCTTT.

The V and J genes are TRBV7-9 and TRBJ2-5, with 7 bases aligning to TRBD2. Germline CDR1 reads SEHNR; CDR2 reads FQNEAQ (reference sequence). The CDR3 is 14 residues long. The ends lost 3 bases at V and 3 bases at J; junction bases unmatched: 4. CDR3 sequence reads: CASSFRGVEETQYF. CDR3 in DNA: TGTGCCAGCAGCTTTCGGGGGGTCGAAGAGACCCAGTACTTC. The full variable domain, its missing parts supplied by reference TRBV7-9 and TRBJ2-5, is DTGVSQNPRHKITKRGQNVTFRCDPISEHNRLYWYRQTLGQGPEFLTYFQNEAQLEKSRLLSDRFSAERPKGSFSTLEIQRTEQGDSAMYLCASSFRGVEETQYFGPGTRLLVL.

CDR3 sequence reads: CASSSSSGKSVSEQFF. CDR3 DNA: TGTGCCAGCAGTTCGTCTAGCGGGAAATCCGTTAGTGAGCAGTTCTTC. V is TRBV28 and J is TRBJ2-1, with TRBD2 matching over 9 bases. Germline-derived CDR1 and CDR2 are MDHEN and SYDVKM. This CDR3 comprises 16 residues. J gave up 9 bases and V 4 bases, and 13 bases lay outside the gene matches.

This clone was picked up one time. The chain employs TRBV30 and TRBJ2-7; 8 bases line up with TRBD1. The CDR3 spans 14 residues. CDR1 and CDR2 from the germline V gene are GTSNPN and SVGIG (reference sequence). V was pared by 2 bases and J by 4 bases, with 7 bases of the junction left unmatched. The CDR3 sequence: CAWSSGQGAYEQYF. Here the CDR3 DNA reads TGTGCCTGGAGTAGTGGTCAGGGGGCTTACGAGCAGTACTTC. The complete variable domain, with remaining parts taken from reference TRBV30 and TRBJ2-7, reads SQTIHQWPATLVQPVGSPLSLECTVEGTSNPNLYWYRQAAGRGLQLLFYSVGIGQISSEVPQNLSASRPQDRQFILSSKKLLLSDSGFYLCAWSSGQGAYEQYFGPGTRLTVT.

This chain uses TRBV7-8 with TRBJ2-3, with a weak D call TRBD2 (6 bases). The CDR3 consists of 17 residues. Trimming cost V 5 bases and J 4 bases, with 22 bases left between them. CDR1 and CDR2 (germline): SGHVS, FQNEAQ. The DNA of the CDR3 is TGTGCCAGCAGCAAAGGATGGAGCGGAGGGGATGCAGATACGCAGTATTTT. Protein: CASSKGWSGGDADTQYF.

This sequence joins TRBV27 and TRBJ1-1; D is possibly TRBD1 (5 bases). The CDR3 loop spans 14 amino acids. Germline CDR1 and CDR2: MNHEY and SMNVEV (reference sequence). V was trimmed by 1 base and J by 3 bases, leaving 9 bases between them. CDR3 nucleotides: TGTGCCAGCAGTTTATGGGACGGTGACACTGAAGCTTTCTTT. It yields the protein CASSLWDGDTEAFF.

The chain combines TRBV19 with TRBJ2-6; 7 bases agree with TRBD1. Per germline, CDR1 LNHDA and CDR2 SQIVND (reference sequence). This CDR3 is built from 18 residues. J was trimmed by 2 bases and V by 5 bases; bases with no gene match: 12. Here the CDR3 DNA reads TGTGCCAGTAGTGACGAAGACAGGGTAAGGCCTGGGGCCAACGTCCTGACTTTC. It yields the protein CASSDEDRVRPGANVLTF.

The V call is TRBV7-2, the J call TRBJ2-1; D is possibly TRBD1 or TRBD2 (5 bases each). Germline V lookup: CDR1 SGHTA, CDR2 FQGNSA. V lost 5 bases to trimming and J lost 0 bases, with 11 bases between them. This CDR3 region has 15 residues. In DNA form, the CDR3 reads TGTGCCAGCAGCAGGACTGGGGGCTCCTACAATGAGCAGTTCTTC. Amino acids: CASSRTGGSYNEQFF.

The CDR3 region has the DNA TGTGCCAGCAGCGTAGGGACAGAGTCGGAGACCCAGTACTTC. Amino acid sequence: CASSVGTESETQYF. This sequence joins TRBV9 and TRBJ2-5; possible D gene TRBD1, 6 bases. Germline V gene sequence: CDR1 SGDLS, CDR2 YYNGEE. The CDR3 runs 14 residues. V lost 0 bases and J 5 bases, leaving 11 bases between the germline ends.

This sequence joins TRBV3-1 (or the pseudogene TRBV3-2) and TRBJ2-7, with D unresolved. CDR3 size: 14 residues. V gave up 0 bases and J gave up 0 bases, with 6 bases separating them. CDR1 LGHDT and CDR2 YNNKEL come from the germline V gene (reference sequence). The CDR3 reads CASSQEGDSYEQYF. DNA for the CDR3: TGTGCCAGCAGCCAAGAGGGCGACTCCTACGAGCAGTACTTC.

The rearrangement joins TRBV30 to TRBJ1-2; 8 bases are a match to TRBD1. Germline CDR1 and CDR2: GTSNPN and SVGIG (reference sequence). The CDR3 sequence is 15 residues long. Trimming took 4 bases from V and 4 from J; bases not matched to a gene: 11. For the CDR3, the DNA is TGTGCCTGGACCTCGGACCCCGACAGGGGCTATGGCTACACCTTC. The encoded protein is CAWTSDPDRGYGYTF.

The chain couples TRBV4-2 to TRBJ2-7; 11 bases are shared with TRBD2. The CDR3 is 16 amino acids. V lost 1 base and J lost 2; bases outside the gene matches: 4. Germline V gives CDR1 LGHNA, CDR2 YNFKEQ. The CDR3 protein is CASSQGLAGGAYEQYF. CDR3 DNA sequence: TGTGCCAGCAGCCAAGGCCTAGCGGGGGGAGCCTACGAGCAGTACTTC.

The V gene is TRBV28, the J gene TRBJ2-1, with TRBD2 identical over 10 bases. This CDR3 spans 15 amino acids. CDR1 is MDHEN, CDR2 SYDVKM, per germline. J lost 6 bases, V lost 8 bases, and 10 bases had no gene match. CDR3 sequence (DNA): TGTGCCAGCGCCCGAAGCGGGAGGGCCTCCAATGAGCAGTTCTTC. Protein sequence: CASARSGRASNEQFF.